This T cell receptor beta chain was sequenced during a study of blood T cell repertoires in COVID-19. Profiling relied on immunoSEQ multiplex PCR, and the TCRdb table lists in-frame clones only, not all of them. The sample consists of a few hundred thousand clones, roughly four fifths of them appearing once. The CDR3 has 14 amino acids. CDR1 and CDR2 (germline): LNHDA, SQIVND (reference sequence). Trimming at V came to 2 bases and at J to 7 bases, leaving 4 bases not matched to a gene. Sequencing used PBMCs or T cells enriched from blood (not recorded which). The clonotype comes from a man aged 50 to 60 who had recovered from COVID-19. The chain has TRBV19 and TRBJ1-2; 10 bases fit TRBD1. CDR3 protein: CASSITGQGSGYTF. The CDR3 coding sequence is TGTGCCAGTAGTATAACGGGACAGGGGAGTGGCTACACCTTC.